The present T cell receptor (beta chain) was sequenced within a study of early T cells in non-severe SARS-CoV-2 infection (dated by TCRdb to the early 2020s). In the study overall: TCR sequencing used bulk RNA from unsorted whole blood, so alpha and beta chains could not be paired.

Library preparation was by 5' RACE. Sequencing relied on a NextSeq 500. In the TCR library protocol, unique molecular identifiers were attached to individual cDNA molecules to correct for PCR bias and sequencing error. TCR alpha and beta chains were both sequenced, and the abundances of alpha and beta sequences in each sample were closely correlated with each other. As for the authors' bioinformatics: Decombinator V4 was used to perform V gene, J gene and CDR3 annotation of TCR sequences. TCRs were defined as expanded if a significant change between any two time points was detected under a Poisson model with p below 0.0001. Abundances of TCRs were expressed as counts per million after normalisation to the total number of TCRs sequenced in each sample. TRAV1-2 paired with TRAJ12, TRAJ20 or TRAJ33 defined MAIT TCRs, while TRAV10 paired with TRAJ18 defined iNKT TCRs. VDJdb, accessed 1 November 2021, was searched for CMV, EBV and SARS-CoV-2 annotated TCRs, with TCRs annotated for multiple antigens excluded. In TCRdb, the public reads were trimmed at Q25 with fastp and aligned with MiXCR, with productive beta chains retained. Rows merge per CDR3 protein into single entries with the most common DNA and genes. The V and J calls and clone size are TCRdb's, not the authors'. The sample profile shows roughly 93,000 distinct CDR3 sequences; around 10% of them were found once. Of the sample, approximately 5% falls within the top ten clones.

The study was a case-control design nested within a healthcare worker cohort in London, UK, with weekly nasopharyngeal swab PCR tests and blood sampling. Healthcare workers were recruited during the week of the UK lockdown, between 23 and 31 March 2020, and followed weekly for up to 16 weeks. This clonotype was seen at least ten times. This receptor's antigen is unknown. Per-base quality was not reported, and no clone a single base away is much larger than it. The CDR1 and CDR2 encoded by the germline V gene are ENHRY and SYGVKD. Including cysteine and phenylalanine, the CDR3 has 18 amino acids. The kept DNA is CDR3 alone, 54 bases in frame from the first base. The junction shows trimming of 0 bases on V and 3 bases on J, and the gene matches do not reach 7 bases of it. Broader findings and caveats from the paper: VDJdb matching was skewed toward anti-spike CD8 responses and likely underestimated virus-specific expansions by missing private and CD4 specificities.

The sequence joins TRBV10-3 to TRBJ2-2, with 10 bases aligning to TRBD2. The sample consisted of whole blood. This clonotype was sampled from an adult who was a healthcare worker with PCR-confirmed SARS-CoV-2 infection or an uninfected control (not recorded which). For the CDR3, the sequence is CAISESRTSGIDTGELFF. At the DNA level, the sequence is TGTGCCATCAGTGAGTCTAGGACTAGCGGTATTGACACCGGGGAGCTGTTTTTT.